The text below deals with one TCR beta chain. The sample's time point: pre-sensitization, week 0. Treatment noted: therapeutic diphenylcyclopropenone sensitization with weekly scalp DPC. TCRdb called the RACE reads again in MiXCR, with one record for every CDR3 protein. The top ten hold around 4% of the sample, which has roughly 90,000 distinct CDR3 sequences, 9.6% seen once. CDR1 LGHDT and CDR2 YNNKEL come from the germline V gene (reference sequence). V lost 0 bases and J lost 11, with 11 bases in between. The CDR3 covers 13 residues. These data are taken from a study of human T cells and chemical hapten exposure.

The TCR sequence derives from a woman in her 40s with alopecia areata. Some clones in this sample may be carry-over from other donors' samples. The chain employs TRBV3-1 and TRBJ2-1; weak D call: TRBD2 (5 bases). Sequencing used whole blood, obtained in connection with sensitization to the hapten diphenylcyclopropenone (DPC). As DNA, the CDR3 is TGTGCCAGCAGCCAAGAGAGGGCCCTCCAGCAGTTCTTC. It specifies CASSQERALQQFF.